The 2 T cell receptor beta chains below all came from one sample that was sequenced in a study of control samples from healthy donors and cancer patients. TCRdb's copy holds only in-frame clones and misses some; the assay was immunoSEQ multiplex PCR. The table includes about 48,000 clones, about 94% detected once. Sequenced input: PBMCs. These receptors originate from a woman aged 50 to 60 with head and neck cancer.

The V call is TRBV7-9, the J call TRBJ2-1, with 7 nucleotides matching TRBD1. Trimming at V came to 10 bases and at J to 9 bases, leaving 3 bases not matched to a gene. From germline, CDR1 is SEHNR and CDR2 FQNEAQ (reference sequence). This CDR3 contains 10 residues. The DNA for the CDR3 is TGTGCCATACAGGGGTCTGAGCAGTTCTTC. Amino acid sequence: CAIQGSEQFF.

The V and J genes are TRBV30 and TRBJ1-5; possible D gene TRBD1, 6 bases. V was clipped by 0 bases and J by 2 bases, with 11 bases between them. This CDR3 is built from 15 residues. Germline loops: CDR1 GTSNPN, CDR2 SVGIG (reference sequence). The CDR3 DNA is TGTGCCTGGAGTGTACGAGGGGGGGGCAATCAGCCCCAGCATTTT. It yields the protein CAWSVRGGGNQPQHF.